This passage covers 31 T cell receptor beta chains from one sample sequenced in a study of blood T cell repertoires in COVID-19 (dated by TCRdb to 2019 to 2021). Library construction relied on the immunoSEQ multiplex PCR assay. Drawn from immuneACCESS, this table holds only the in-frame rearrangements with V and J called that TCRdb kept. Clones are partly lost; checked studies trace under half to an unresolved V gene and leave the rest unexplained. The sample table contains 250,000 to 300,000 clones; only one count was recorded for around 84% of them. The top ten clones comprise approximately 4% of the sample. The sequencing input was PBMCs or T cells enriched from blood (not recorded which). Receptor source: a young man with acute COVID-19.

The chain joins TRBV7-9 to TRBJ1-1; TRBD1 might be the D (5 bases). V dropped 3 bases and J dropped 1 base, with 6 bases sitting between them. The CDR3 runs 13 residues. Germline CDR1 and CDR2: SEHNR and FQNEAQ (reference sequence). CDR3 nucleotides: TGTGCCAGCAGCTTTACAGGGAACACTGAAGCTTTCTTT. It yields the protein CASSFTGNTEAFF.

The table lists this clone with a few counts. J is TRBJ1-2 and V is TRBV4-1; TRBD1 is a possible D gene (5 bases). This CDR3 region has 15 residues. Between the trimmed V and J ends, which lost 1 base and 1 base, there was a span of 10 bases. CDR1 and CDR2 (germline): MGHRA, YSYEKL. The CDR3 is CASSQVGTYNYGYTF. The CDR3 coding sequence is TGCGCCAGCAGCCAAGTCGGGACTTATAACTATGGCTACACCTTC.

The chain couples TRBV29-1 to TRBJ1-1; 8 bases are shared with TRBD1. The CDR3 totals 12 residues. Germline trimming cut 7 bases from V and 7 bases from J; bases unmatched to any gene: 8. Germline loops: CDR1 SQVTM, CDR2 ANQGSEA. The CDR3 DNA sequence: TGCAGCGGCGGACAGGGAAAGGGTGAAGCTTTCTTT. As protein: CSGGQGKGEAFF.

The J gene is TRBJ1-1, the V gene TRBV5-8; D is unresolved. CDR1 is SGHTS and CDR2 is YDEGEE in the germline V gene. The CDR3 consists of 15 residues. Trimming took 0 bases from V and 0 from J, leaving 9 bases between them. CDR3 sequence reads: CASSLGQAMNTEAFF. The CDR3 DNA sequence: TGTGCCAGCAGCTTGGGGCAGGCCATGAACACTGAAGCTTTCTTT. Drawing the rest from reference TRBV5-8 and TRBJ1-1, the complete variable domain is EAGVTQSPTHLIKTRGQQATLRCSPISGHTSVYWYQQALGLGLQFLLWYDEGEERNRGNFPPRFSGRQFPNYSSELNVNALELEDSALYLCASSLGQAMNTEAFFGQGTRLTVV.

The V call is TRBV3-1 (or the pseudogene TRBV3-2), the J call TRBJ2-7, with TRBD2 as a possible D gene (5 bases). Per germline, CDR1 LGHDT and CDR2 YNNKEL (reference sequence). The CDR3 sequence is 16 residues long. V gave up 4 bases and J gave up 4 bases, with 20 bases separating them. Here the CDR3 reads CASSPKPVDSPYEQYV. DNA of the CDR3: TGTGCCAGCAGCCCAAAACCCGTGGACTCACCTTACGAGCAGTACGTC.

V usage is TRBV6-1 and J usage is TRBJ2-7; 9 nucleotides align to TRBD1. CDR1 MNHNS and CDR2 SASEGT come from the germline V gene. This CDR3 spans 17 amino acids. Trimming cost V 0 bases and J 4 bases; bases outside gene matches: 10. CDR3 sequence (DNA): TGTGCCAGCAGTGAAGCTGGGACAGGGCTATCGGGATACGAGCAGTACGTC. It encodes CASSEAGTGLSGYEQYV.

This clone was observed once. The chain's CDR3 is CASSQGSTGRGYTF. The CDR3 bases are TGTGCCAGCAGCCAAGGGTCGACAGGACGTGGCTACACCTTC. The chain carries TRBV14 and TRBJ1-2; TRBD1 is a possible D gene (6 bases). The germline CDR1 and CDR2 sequences are SGHDN and FVKESK. The V gene lost 1 base and the J gene lost 7 bases, with 13 bases spanning the gap. The CDR3 is 14 amino acids.

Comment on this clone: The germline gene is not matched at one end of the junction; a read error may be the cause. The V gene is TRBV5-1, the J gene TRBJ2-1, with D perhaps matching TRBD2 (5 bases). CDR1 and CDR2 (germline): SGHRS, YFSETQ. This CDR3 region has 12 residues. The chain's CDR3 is CATSRDYNEQFF. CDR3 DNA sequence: TGTGCCACCAGCCGGGATTACAATGAGCAGTTCTTC.

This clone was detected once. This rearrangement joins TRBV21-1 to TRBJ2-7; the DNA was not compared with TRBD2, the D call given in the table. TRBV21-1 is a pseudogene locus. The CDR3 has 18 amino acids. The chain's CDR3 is CASSPPAYRNVGGYEQYV. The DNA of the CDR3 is TGTGCCAGCAGCCCCCCAGCCTACAGGAATGTGGGGGGCTACGAGCAGTACGTC.

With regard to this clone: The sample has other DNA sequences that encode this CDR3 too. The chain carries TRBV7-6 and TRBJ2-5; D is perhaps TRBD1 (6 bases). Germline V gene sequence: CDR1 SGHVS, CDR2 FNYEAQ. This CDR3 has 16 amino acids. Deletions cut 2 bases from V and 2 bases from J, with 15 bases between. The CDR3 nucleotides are TGTGCCAGCAGCTTAAGAGCTGGACAGACTCAAGAGACCCAGTACTTC. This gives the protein CASSLRAGQTQETQYF.

CDR3 sequence reads: CATPPRDREYQPQHF. The CDR3 DNA reads as TGTGCCACCCCACCCCGGGACAGGGAGTATCAGCCCCAGCATTTT. The V gene is TRBV24-1, the J gene TRBJ1-5; TRBD1 agrees at 9 bases. This CDR3 region has 15 residues. J lost 5 bases, V lost 9 bases, and 10 bases had no gene match. CDR1 KGHDR and CDR2 SFDVKD come from the germline V gene.

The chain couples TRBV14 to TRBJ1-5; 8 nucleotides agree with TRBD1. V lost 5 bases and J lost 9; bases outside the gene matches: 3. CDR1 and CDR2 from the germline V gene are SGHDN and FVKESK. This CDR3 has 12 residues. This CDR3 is CASSNTGGPQHF. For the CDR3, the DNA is TGTGCCAGCAGCAATACAGGGGGGCCCCAGCATTTT.

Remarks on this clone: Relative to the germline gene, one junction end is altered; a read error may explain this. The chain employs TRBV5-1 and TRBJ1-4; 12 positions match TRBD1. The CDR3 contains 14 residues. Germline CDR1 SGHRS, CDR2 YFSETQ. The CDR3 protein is CASSWDRGQEKLFF. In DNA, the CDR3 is TGTGCCAGCAGCTGGGACAGGGGGCAGGAAAAACTGTTTTTT.

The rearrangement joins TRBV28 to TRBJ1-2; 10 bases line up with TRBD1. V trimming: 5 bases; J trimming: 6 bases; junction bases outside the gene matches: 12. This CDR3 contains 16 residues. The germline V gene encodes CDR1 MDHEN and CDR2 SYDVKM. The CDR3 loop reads CASSARGQGLWDGYTF. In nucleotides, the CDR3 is TGTGCCAGCAGTGCCAGGGGACAGGGGCTTTGGGATGGCTACACCTTC.

The CDR3 sequence is CASGGGGLGNQPQHF. DNA for the CDR3: TGTGCCAGCGGCGGAGGGGGCTTGGGCAATCAGCCCCAGCATTTT. The chain has TRBV27 and TRBJ1-5; the match to TRBD1 covers 7 bases. Germline CDR1 MNHEY, CDR2 SMNVEV (reference sequence). The V gene end was trimmed by 8 bases and the J gene end by 2 bases; junction bases not matched to a gene: 9. CDR3 size: 15 residues.

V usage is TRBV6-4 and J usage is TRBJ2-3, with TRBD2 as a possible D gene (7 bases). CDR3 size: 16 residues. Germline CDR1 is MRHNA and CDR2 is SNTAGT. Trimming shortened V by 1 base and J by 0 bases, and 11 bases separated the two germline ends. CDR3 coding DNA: TGTGCCAGCAGTGACTATGGCGGGGGCAGCACAGATACGCAGTATTTT. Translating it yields CASSDYGGGSTDTQYF.

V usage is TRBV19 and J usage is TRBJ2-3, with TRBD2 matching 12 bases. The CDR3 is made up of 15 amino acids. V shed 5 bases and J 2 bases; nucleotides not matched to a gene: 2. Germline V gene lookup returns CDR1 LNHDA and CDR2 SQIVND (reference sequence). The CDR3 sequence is CASSWTSGDTDTQYF. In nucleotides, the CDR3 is TGTGCCAGTAGTTGGACTAGCGGGGACACAGATACGCAGTATTTT.

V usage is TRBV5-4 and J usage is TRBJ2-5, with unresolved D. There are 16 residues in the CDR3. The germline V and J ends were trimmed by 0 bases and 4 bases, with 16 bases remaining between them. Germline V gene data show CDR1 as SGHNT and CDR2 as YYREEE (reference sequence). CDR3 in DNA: TGTGCCAGCAGCTTGGTATCGGGTTTAAGTCGAGAGACCCAGTACTTC. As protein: CASSLVSGLSRETQYF.

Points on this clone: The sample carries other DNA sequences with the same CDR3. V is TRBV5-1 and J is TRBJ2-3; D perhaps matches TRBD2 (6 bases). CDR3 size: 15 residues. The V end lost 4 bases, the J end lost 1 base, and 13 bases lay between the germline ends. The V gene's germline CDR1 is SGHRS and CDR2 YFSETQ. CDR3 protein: CASSLRGLGTDTQYF. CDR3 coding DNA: TGCGCCAGCAGCCTCCGGGGACTTGGCACAGATACGCAGTATTTT.

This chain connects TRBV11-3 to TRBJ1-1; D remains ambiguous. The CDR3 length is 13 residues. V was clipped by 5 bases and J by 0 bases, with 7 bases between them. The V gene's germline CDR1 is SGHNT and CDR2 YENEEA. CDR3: CASSQQVNTEAFF. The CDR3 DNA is TGTGCCAGCAGCCAGCAGGTGAACACTGAAGCTTTCTTT.

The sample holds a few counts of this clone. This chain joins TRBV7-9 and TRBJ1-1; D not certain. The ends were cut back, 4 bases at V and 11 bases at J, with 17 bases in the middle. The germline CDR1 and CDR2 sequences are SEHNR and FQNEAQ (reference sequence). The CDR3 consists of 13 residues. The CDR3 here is CASSSLTTPEAFF. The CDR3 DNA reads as TGTGCCAGCAGCTCCTTGACGACCCCGGAGGCTTTCTTT. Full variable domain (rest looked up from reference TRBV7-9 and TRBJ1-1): DTGVSQNPRHKITKRGQNVTFRCDPISEHNRLYWYRQTLGQGPEFLTYFQNEAQLEKSRLLSDRFSAERPKGSFSTLEIQRTEQGDSAMYLCASSSLTTPEAFFGQGTRLTVV.

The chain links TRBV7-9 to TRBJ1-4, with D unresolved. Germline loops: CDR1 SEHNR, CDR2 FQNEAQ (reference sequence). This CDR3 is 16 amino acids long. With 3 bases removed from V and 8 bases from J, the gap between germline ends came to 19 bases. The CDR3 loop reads CASSFDGGPGSEKLFF. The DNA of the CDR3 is TGTGCCAGCAGCTTCGACGGAGGCCCCGGATCAGAAAAACTGTTTTTT.

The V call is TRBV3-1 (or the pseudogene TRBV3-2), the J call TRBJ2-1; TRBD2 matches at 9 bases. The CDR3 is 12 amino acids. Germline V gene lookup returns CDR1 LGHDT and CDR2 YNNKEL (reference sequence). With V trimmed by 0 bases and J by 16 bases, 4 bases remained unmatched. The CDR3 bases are TGTGCCAGCAGCCAAGAGCCTAGCGGGGCCTTCTTC. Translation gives CASSQEPSGAFF.

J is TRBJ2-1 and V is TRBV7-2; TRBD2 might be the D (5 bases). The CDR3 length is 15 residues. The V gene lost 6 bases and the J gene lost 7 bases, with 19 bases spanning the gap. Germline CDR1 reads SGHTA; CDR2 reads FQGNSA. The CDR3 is CASRLEDLRLNEQFF. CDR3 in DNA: TGTGCCAGCAGACTAGAGGACTTGAGACTAAATGAGCAGTTCTTC. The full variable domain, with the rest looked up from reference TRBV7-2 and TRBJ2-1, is GAGVSQSPSNKVTEKGKDVELRCDPISGHTALYWYRQSLGQGLEFLIYFQGNSAPDKSGLPSDRFSAERTGGSVSTLTIQRTQQEDSAVYLCASRLEDLRLNEQFFGPGTRLTVL.

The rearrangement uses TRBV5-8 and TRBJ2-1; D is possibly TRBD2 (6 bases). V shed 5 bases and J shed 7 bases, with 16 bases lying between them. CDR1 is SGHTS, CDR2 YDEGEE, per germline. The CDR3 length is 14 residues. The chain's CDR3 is CASSARGAGNEQFF. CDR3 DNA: TGTGCCAGCAGTGCTCGCGGGGCGGGTAATGAGCAGTTCTTC.

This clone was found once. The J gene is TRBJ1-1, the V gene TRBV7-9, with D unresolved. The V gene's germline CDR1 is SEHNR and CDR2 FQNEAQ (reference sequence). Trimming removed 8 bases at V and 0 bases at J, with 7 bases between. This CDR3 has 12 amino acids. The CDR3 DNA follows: TGTGCCAGCCAAAACATGAACACTGAAGCTTTCTTT. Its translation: CASQNMNTEAFF.

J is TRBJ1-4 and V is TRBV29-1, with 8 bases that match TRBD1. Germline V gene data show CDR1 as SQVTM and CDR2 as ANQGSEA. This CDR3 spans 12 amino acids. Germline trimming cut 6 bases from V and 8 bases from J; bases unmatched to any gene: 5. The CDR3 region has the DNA TGCAGCGTCCGACAGGGGAGAGAAAAACTGTTTTTT. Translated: CSVRQGREKLFF.

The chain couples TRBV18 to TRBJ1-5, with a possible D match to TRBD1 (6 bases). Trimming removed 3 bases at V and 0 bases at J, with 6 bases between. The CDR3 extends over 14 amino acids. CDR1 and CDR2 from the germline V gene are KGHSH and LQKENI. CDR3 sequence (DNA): TGTGCCAGCTCACCGGACAGTAGCAATCAGCCCCAGCATTTT. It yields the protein CASSPDSSNQPQHF.

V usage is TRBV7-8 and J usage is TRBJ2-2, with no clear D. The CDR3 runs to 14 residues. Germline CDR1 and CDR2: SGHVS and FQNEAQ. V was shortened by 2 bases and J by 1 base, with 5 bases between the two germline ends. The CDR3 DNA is TGTGCCAGCAGCTTAAATCTGAACACCGGGGAGCTGTTTTTT. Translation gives CASSLNLNTGELFF.

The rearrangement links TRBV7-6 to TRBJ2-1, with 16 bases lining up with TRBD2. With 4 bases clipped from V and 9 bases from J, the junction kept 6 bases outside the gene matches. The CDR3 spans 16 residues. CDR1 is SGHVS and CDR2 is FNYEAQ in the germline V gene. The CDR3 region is CASSSIGTSGGGEQFF. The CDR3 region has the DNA TGTGCCAGCAGCTCGATCGGGACTAGCGGGGGGGGTGAGCAGTTCTTC.

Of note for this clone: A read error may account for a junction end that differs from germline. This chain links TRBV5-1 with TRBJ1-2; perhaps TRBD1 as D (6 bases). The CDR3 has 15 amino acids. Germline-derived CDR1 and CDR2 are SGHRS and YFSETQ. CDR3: CASSLDGRQGYGYTF. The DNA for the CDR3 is TGTGCCAGCAGCTTGGATGGTAGGCAGGGGTATGGCTACACCTTC.